The T cell receptor beta chain under discussion was sequenced for a study of cytotoxic CD8 clonotypes in ibrutinib-treated CLL. Study context: Per sample, productive templates averaged approximately 260,000 and productive rearrangements averaged 94,082.

This clone has a handful of counts. Its antigen is undetermined. One end of the junction is discordant with germline, which a read error may explain. TCR beta libraries used approximately 1.8 micrograms of genomic DNA from cryopreserved PBMCs. Deep sequencing aimed at 1 in 200,000 to 1 in 1 million T cells' resolution. Only in-frame clones appear in the TCRdb table, and some are missing; sequencing was by immunoSEQ multiplex PCR. The sample shows approximately 340,000 clones, over 60% of them seen only once. The study's findings and limits: Higher circulating CD8+ T-cell counts strongly accompanied higher baseline clonality, above age-matched healthy donors.

The CDR3 consists of 8 residues. Germline values: CDR1 SGHDT, CDR2 YYEEEE. The input for sequencing was PBMCs, taken after 36 months of ibrutinib treatment. The receptor comes from a human donor with chronic lymphocytic leukemia. The gene calls are TRBV5-6 and TRBJ2-5, with D uncertain. CDR3 in amino acids: CASSWRHF. The CDR3 nucleotides are TGTGCCAGCAGCTGGAGACACTTC.